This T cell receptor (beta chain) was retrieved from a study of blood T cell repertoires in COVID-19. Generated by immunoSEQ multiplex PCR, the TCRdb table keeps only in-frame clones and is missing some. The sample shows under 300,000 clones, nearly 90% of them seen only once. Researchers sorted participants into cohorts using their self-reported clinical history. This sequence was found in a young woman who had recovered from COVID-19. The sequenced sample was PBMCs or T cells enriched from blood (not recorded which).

This chain's CDR3 is CASSVIAGGDRSEQFF. Written as DNA, the CDR3 is TGTGCCAGCAGCGTCATAGCGGGGGGTGACCGCAGCGAGCAGTTCTTC. The J gene is TRBJ2-1, the V gene TRBV9; 10 nucleotides agree with TRBD2. J was trimmed by 10 bases and V by 2 bases; bases with no gene match: 12. CDR3 length: 16 residues. The germline CDR1 and CDR2 sequences are SGDLS and YYNGEE.